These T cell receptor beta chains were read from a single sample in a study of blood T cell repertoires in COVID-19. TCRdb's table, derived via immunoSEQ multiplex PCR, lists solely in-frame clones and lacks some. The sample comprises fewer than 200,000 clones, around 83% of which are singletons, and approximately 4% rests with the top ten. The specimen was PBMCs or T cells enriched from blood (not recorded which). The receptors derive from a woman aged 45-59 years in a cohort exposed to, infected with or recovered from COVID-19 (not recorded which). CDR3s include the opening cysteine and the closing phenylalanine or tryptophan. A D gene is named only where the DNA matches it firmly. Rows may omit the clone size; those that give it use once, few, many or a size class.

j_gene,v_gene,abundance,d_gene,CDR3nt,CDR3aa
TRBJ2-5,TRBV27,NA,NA,TGTGCCAGCAGTGAACGCTCACCACTACAAGAGACCCAGTACTTC,CASSERSPLQETQYF
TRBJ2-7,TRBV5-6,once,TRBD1,TGTGCCAGCAACATACCGGGACAGGGGAGGTACGAGCAGTACTTC,CASNIPGQGRYEQYF
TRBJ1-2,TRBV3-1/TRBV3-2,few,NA,TGTGCCAGCAGCCAAGATCGCAGGGTAGGGAATGGCTACACCTTC,CASSQDRRVGNGYTF
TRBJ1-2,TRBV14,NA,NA,TGTGCCAGCAGCCAAGGCCTGGTGGGGGGAAGATATGGCTACACCTTC,CASSQGLVGGRYGYTF
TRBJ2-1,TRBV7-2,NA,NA,TGTGCCAGCAGCTTAGCGGCGACAGGAAACTACAATGAGCAGTTCTTC,CASSLAATGNYNEQFF
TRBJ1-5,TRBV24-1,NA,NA,TGTGCCACCAGTGATTCACAGTTAGTCGCGTCGCCCCAGCATTTT,CATSDSQLVASPQHF
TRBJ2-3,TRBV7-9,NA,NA,TGTGCCAGCAGCTTAGACACGAGCACAGATACGCAGTATTTT,CASSLDTSTDTQYF
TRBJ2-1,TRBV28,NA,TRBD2,TGTGCCAGCAGTTCTAGCGGGGCTTTCTACAATGAGCAGTTCTTC,CASSSSGAFYNEQFF
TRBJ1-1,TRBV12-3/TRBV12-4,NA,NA,TGTGCCAGCAGTTTAGTGGGGGGTCAAGCTTTCTTT,CASSLVGGQAFF
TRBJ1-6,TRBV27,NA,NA,TGTGCCAGCAGTTTAACCCTCCGGGACATACGGCTCGGCTCCTATAATTCACCCCTCCACTTT,CASSLTLRDIRLGSYNSPLHF
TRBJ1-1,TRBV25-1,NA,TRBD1,TGTGCCAGCAGTGCTCAACCGGGACAGAAGAACACTGAAGCTTTCTTT,CASSAQPGQKNTEAFF
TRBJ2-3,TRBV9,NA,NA,TGTGCCAGCAGCGTAAGCCCGGTTAGCGGAGATACGCAGTATTTT,CASSVSPVSGDTQYF
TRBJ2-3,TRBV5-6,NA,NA,TGTGCCAGCAGCTCCCGGGGTGAGGATACGCAGTATTTT,CASSSRGEDTQYF
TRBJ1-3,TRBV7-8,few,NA,TGTGCCAGCAGACGAGGACAGAGCTCTGGAAACACCATATATTTT,CASRRGQSSGNTIYF
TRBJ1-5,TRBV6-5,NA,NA,TGTGCCAGCATTAAGACAAGCAATAGCAATCAGCCCCAGCATTTT,CASIKTSNSNQPQHF
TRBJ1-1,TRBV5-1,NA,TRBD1,TGCGCCAGCAGCCCCCGCTCCGGACAGGGGTCCTACGAAGCTTTCTTT,CASSPRSGQGSYEAFF
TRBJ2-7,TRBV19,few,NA,TGTGCCAGTAGTAACGGGGGAAACATGTACCACGAGCAGTACTTC,CASSNGGNMYHEQYF
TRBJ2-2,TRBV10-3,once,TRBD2,TGTGCCATCAGTTTAGCGGGGGAGAACACCGGGGAGCTGTTTTTT,CAISLAGENTGELFF
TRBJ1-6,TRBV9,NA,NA,TGTGCCAGCAGCGTAGCTTTGTCAGGGGAAGATTCACCCCTCCACTTT,CASSVALSGEDSPLHF
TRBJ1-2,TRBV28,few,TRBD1,TGTGCCAGCAGACAGGGGCTCTCTAACTATGGCTACACCTTC,CASRQGLSNYGYTF
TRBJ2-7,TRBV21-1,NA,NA,TGTGCCAGCAGCAAAGGGACATCGGCGGGGTATCCCTACGAGCAGTACTTC,CASSKGTSAGYPYEQYF
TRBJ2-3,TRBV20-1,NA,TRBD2,TGCAGTGCTAGTAAGGGTAGCGGGGTGGGGGATACGCAGTATTTT,CSASKGSGVGDTQYF
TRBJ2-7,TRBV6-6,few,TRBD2,TGTGCCAGCAGTCCCTACCTGGGAGGGGTGAACATACCCTACGAGCAGTACTTC,CASSPYLGGVNIPYEQYF
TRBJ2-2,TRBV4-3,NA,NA,TGCGCCAGCAGCCAAGATCCCGGGGGAACCGGGGAGCTGTTTTTT,CASSQDPGGTGELFF
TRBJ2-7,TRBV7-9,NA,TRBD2,TGTGCCAGCAGCTCTACTAGCGGGAGATACGAGCAGTACTTC,CASSSTSGRYEQYF
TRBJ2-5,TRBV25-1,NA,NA,TGTGCCAGCAGTGAATTCCAGGGCTTGGGGTCCGAGACCCAGTACTTC,CASSEFQGLGSETQYF
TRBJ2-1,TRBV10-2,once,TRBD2,TGCGCCAGCAGTGAGTCCGAGCTAGCGGGAGTTGAGCAGTTCTTC,CASSESELAGVEQFF
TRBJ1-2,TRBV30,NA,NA,TGTGCCTGGAGTGTGCGGACAGACGGTAGCTATGGCTACACCTTC,CAWSVRTDGSYGYTF
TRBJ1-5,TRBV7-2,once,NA,TGTGCCAGCAGCCCAGGCCCGACTAATAGCAATCAGCCCCAGCATTTT,CASSPGPTNSNQPQHF
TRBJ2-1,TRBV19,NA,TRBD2,TGTGCCAGTAGTATCTTATGGGCGGGAGGGCCCGAAGAGTACAATGAGCAGTTCTTC,CASSILWAGGPEEYNEQFF
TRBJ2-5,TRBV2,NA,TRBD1,TGTGCCAGCACCACCCCGACAGGGGTGGTAGAGACCCAGTACTTC,CASTTPTGVVETQYF
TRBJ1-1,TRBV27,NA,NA,TGTGCCAGCAGTTTCTCGCCGGACACTGAAGCTTTCTTT,CASSFSPDTEAFF
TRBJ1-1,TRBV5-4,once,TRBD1,TGTGCCAGCAGGGGGACAGGGCCGAACACTGAAGCTTTCTTT,CASRGTGPNTEAFF
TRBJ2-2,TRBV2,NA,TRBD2,TGTGCCAGCGTGGCAGCGGGACTCACCGGGGAGCTGTTTTTT,CASVAAGLTGELFF
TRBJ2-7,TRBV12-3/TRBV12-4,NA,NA,TGTGCCAGCAGCCCCTTTACAAGCGACGAGCAGTACTTC,CASSPFTSDEQYF
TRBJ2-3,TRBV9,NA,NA,TGTGCCAGCAGCGTAGGTACCCGACAGTTAGATACGCAGTATTTT,CASSVGTRQLDTQYF
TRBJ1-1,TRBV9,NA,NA,TGTGCCAGCACCTCCTCTTTAGGGACTGAACCTGAAGCTTTCTTT,CASTSSLGTEPEAFF
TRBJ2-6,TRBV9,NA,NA,TGTGCCAGCAGCGTAGCCCCCTATTCGGCTGGGGCCAACGTCCTGACTTTC,CASSVAPYSAGANVLTF
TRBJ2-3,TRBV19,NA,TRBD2,TGTGCCAGTAACCGAATTTCGCTAGCGGGTATCTCTGACGCAGATACGCAGTATTTT,CASNRISLAGISDADTQYF
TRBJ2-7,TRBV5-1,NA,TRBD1,TGCGCCAGCAGCGTGACAGGGGGTCGTGACGAGCAGTACTTC,CASSVTGGRDEQYF
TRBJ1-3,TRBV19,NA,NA,TGTGCCAGTTCTGAACAGTCCTCTGGAAACACCATATATTTT,CASSEQSSGNTIYF
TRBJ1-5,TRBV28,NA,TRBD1,TGTGCCAGCAGTTCTGCAAACAGGGGTTATAGCAATCAGCCCCAGCATTTT,CASSSANRGYSNQPQHF
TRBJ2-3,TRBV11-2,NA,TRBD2,TGTGCCAGCAGCCGCTCGGGGGGGCCTAACACAGATACGCAGTATTTT,CASSRSGGPNTDTQYF
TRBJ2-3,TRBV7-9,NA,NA,TGTGCCAGCAGCTTAGCGAGGGATACGCAGTATTTT,CASSLARDTQYF
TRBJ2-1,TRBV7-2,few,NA,TGTGCCAGCAGCTTAAGAGGGAGCTCCTACAATGAGCAGTTCTTC,CASSLRGSSYNEQFF
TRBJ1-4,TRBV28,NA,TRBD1,TGTGCCAGCAGTCCGGGACAGATAGCAACTAATGAAAAACTGTTTTTT,CASSPGQIATNEKLFF
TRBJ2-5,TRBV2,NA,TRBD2,TGTGCCAGCAAAGTGTTGGGCGGGGGGGTTCAAGAGACCCAGTACTTC,CASKVLGGGVQETQYF
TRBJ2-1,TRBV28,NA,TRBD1,TGTGCCAGCAGTTCCCAGGGGGCAGGGTACAATGAGCAGTTCTTC,CASSSQGAGYNEQFF
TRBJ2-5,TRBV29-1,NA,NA,TGCAGCGTTGACTGGGACACTTTGAGGGAGACCCAGTACTTC,CSVDWDTLRETQYF
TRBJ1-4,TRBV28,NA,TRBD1,TGTGCCAGCAGCGGGACAGTAAATGAAAAACTGTTTTTT,CASSGTVNEKLFF
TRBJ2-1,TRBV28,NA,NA,TGTGCCAGCAGTAGTCTAGCTCCTAGCTCCTACAATGAGCAGTTCTTC,CASSSLAPSSYNEQFF
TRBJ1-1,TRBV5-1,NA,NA,TGCGCCAGCAGCTTTCAGGACAGAAGCGCTGAAGCTTTCTTT,CASSFQDRSAEAFF
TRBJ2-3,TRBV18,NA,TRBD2,TGTGCCAGCTCACCACAGAGCGGGGGGACAGATACGCAGTATTTT,CASSPQSGGTDTQYF
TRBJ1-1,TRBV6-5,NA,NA,TGTGCCAGCAAGAGAGGTCCCGGCTACGACACTGAAGCTTTCTTT,CASKRGPGYDTEAFF
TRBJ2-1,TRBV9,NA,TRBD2,TGTGCCAGCAGCCGGAACACAGGACTAGCGGGTGGGTCCTACAATGAGCAGTTCTTC,CASSRNTGLAGGSYNEQFF
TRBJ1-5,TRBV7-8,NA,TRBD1,TGTGCCAGCAGCTTAGACTGGGCAGGGGGTAATCAGCCCCAGCATTTT,CASSLDWAGGNQPQHF
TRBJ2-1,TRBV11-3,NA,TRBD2,TGTGCCAGCAGCTTATTGGGGACTAGGAACAATGAGCAGTTCTTC,CASSLLGTRNNEQFF
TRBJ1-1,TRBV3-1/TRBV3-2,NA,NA,TGTGCCAGCAGCCACGCTGCGGCAGACACTGAAGCTTTCTTT,CASSHAAADTEAFF
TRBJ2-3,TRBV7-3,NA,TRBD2,TGTGCCAGCAGCTTAACGGGACTAGCGGGTGTAGATACGCAGTATTTT,CASSLTGLAGVDTQYF
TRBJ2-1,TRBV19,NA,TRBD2,TGTGCCACTTCTAGGACTAGCGTTAACAATGAGCAGTTCTTC,CATSRTSVNNEQFF